This T cell receptor beta chain originates from a study of naive and memory T cell subsets. The CDR3 spans 15 residues. The germline V and J ends were trimmed by 3 bases and 0 bases, with 12 bases remaining between them. Germline CDR1 MNHEY, CDR2 SMNVEV (reference sequence). Remarks on this clonotype: A read error may explain this, as a much larger clone is one base away.

An equimolar mix of two oligonucleotides served as the beta constant-region primer for TRBC1 and TRBC2. Ligation attached a single-stranded oligonucleotide with a 12-nucleotide UMI and the SP2 primer to the cDNA 3' end. TCRdb re-analysed the UMI-ligation and nested PCR reads in MiXCR, keeping a single row per CDR3 protein. The sample has 65,000 to 85,000 distinct CDR3 sequences; around 13% are singletons. The specimen was central memory CD4+ T cells from blood. The chain carries TRBV27 and TRBJ2-7; D not resolved. This clonotype was sampled from a human donor in good health. The CDR3 DNA follows: TGTGCCAGCAGTTTGATGGTGGCAGGCTCCTACGAGCAGTACTTC. Encoded protein: CASSLMVAGSYEQYF.